Below, one T cell receptor (beta chain) is given with its context. Measured with immunoSEQ multiplex PCR; TCRdb has only the in-frame clones, and not every one. The sample contains about 480,000 clones, around nine tenths of which appear only once. The sample originates from a study of blood T cell repertoires in COVID-19. This clonotype originated in a woman aged 35 to 49 who had recovered from COVID-19. Sequencing used PBMCs or T cells enriched from blood (not recorded which).

DNA of the CDR3: TGTGCCAGCTCACCGGAGAGTTACAATGAGCAGTTCTTC. It specifies CASSPESYNEQFF. This rearrangement joins TRBV18 to TRBJ2-1; D gene unclear. CDR1 and CDR2 from the germline V gene are KGHSH and LQKENI. Trimming pared 3 bases from V and 4 bases from J, leaving 7 bases between. The CDR3 length is 13 residues.